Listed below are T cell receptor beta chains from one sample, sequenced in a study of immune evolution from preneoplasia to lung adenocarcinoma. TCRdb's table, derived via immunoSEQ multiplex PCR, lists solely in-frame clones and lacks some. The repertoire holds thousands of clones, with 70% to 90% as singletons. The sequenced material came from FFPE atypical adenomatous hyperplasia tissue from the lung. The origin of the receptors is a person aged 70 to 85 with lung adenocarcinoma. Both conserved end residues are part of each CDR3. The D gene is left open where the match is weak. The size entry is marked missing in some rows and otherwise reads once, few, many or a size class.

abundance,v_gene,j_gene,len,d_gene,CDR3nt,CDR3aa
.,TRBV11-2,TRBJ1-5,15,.,TGTGCCAGCAGCTTAACCGACGGGACCAATCAGCCCCAGCATTTT,CASSLTDGTNQPQHF
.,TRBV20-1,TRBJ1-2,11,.,TGCAGTAGCGGGGGGGCGCATGGCTACACCTTC,CSSGGAHGYTF
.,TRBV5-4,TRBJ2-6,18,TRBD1,TGTGCCAGCAGCTCCGGACAGGGGGCGACTACTGGGGCCAACGTCCTGACTTTC,CASSSGQGATTGANVLTF
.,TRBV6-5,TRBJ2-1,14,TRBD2,TGTGCCAGCACGACGACTAGCGGGAGAGGTGAGCAGTTCTTC,CASTTTSGRGEQFF
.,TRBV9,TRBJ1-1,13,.,TGTGCCAGCAGGACTCTCGAGAACACTGAAGCTTTCTTT,CASRTLENTEAFF
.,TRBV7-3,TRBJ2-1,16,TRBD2,TGTGCCAGCAGCTTAACTGCAGCGGGAGTAGAAAATGAGCAGTTCTTC,CASSLTAAGVENEQFF
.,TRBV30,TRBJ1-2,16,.,TGTGCCTGGAGCCCCCCTCCGGGACGAGTCGATTATGGCTACACCTTC,CAWSPPPGRVDYGYTF
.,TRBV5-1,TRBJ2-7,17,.,TGCGCCAGCAGCTTGGGAGTGCTAGCGCGACAGTCCTACGAGCAGTACTTC,CASSLGVLARQSYEQYF
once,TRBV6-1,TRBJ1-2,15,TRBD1,TGTGCCAGCAGTCGGGAGGCGACAGGGGACTATGGCTACACCTTC,CASSREATGDYGYTF
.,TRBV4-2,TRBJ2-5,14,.,TGTGCCAGCGCCAAGTCCCCACAGGCAGAGACCCAGTACTTC,CASAKSPQAETQYF
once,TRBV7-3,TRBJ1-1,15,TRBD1,TGTGCCAGCAGCCCTGGGACAGGGGGTAGGTCTGAAGCTTTCTTT,CASSPGTGGRSEAFF
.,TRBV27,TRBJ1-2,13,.,TGTGCCAGCAGTTTTGAGGGGAACTATGGCTACACCTTC,CASSFEGNYGYTF
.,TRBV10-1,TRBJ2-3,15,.,TGCGCCAGCAGTGACCCGGCGGGGAACACAGATACGCAGTATTTT,CASSDPAGNTDTQYF
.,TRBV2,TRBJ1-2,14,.,TGTGCCAGCAGTGAGGCCAGGGCCTACTATGGCTACACCTTC,CASSEARAYYGYTF
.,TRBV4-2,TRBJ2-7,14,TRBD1,TGTGCCAGCAGCCTTGGACAGGACTCCTACGAGCAGTACTTC,CASSLGQDSYEQYF
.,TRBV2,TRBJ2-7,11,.,TGTGCCAGCAGTGAATGGGGCGAGCAGTACTTC,CASSEWGEQYF
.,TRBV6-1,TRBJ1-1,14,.,TGTGCCAGCAGTTCACCGGGGGGCCTGGGTGTTGCTTTCTTT,CASSSPGGLGVAFF
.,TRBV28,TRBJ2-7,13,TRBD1,TGTGCCAGCAGGATGACAGGGCGATCCGAGCAGTACTTC,CASRMTGRSEQYF
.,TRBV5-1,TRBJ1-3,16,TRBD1,TGCGCCAGCAGCTTGGGAGGGGACAGCTCTGGAAACACCATATATTTT,CASSLGGDSSGNTIYF
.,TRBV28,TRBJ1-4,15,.,TGTGCCAGCACCCCCGGATGGCCATCGAATGAAAAACTGTTTTTT,CASTPGWPSNEKLFF
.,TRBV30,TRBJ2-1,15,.,TGTGCCTGGGAAACCGGGACTGCCTCCTACAATGAGCAGTTCTTC,CAWETGTASYNEQFF
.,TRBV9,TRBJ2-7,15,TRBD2,TGTGCCAGCAGCCTACCGGGACTAGCGGGGTACGAGCAGTACTTC,CASSLPGLAGYEQYF
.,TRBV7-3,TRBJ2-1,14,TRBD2,TGTGCCAGCAGTTTAGCGGGAGGGCCTCGTGAGCAGTTCTTC,CASSLAGGPREQFF
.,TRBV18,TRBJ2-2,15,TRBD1,TGTGCCAGCTCAGGGACAGGAGCGAACACCGGGGAGCTGTTTTTT,CASSGTGANTGELFF
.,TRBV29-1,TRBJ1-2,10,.,TGCAGCGCCAGGGACGACGGCTACACCTTC,CSARDDGYTF
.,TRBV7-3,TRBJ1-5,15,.,TGTGCCAGCAGCTTAGTGGGGGCGCCCAATCAGCCCCAGCATTTT,CASSLVGAPNQPQHF
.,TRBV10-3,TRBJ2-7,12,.,TGTGCCATCAGTGAGCCAGGGTACGAGCAGTACTTC,CAISEPGYEQYF
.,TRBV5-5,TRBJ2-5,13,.,TGTGCCAGCAGCTTGGGGTTACAAGAGACCCAGTACTTC,CASSLGLQETQYF
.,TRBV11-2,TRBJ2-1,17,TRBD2,TGTGCCAGCAGCTTAGGGGCAGGCGGGAGTACCTACAATGAGCAGTTCTTC,CASSLGAGGSTYNEQFF
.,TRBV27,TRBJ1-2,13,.,TGTGCCAGCAGAATCGGGGGCAACTATGGCTACACCTTC,CASRIGGNYGYTF
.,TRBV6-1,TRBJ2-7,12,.,TGTGCCAGCCGTCCGGGGCACTACGAGCAGTACTTC,CASRPGHYEQYF
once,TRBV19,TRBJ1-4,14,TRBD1,TGTGCCAGTAGAGGCGATCGGACAGGACGAAAACTGTTTTTT,CASRGDRTGRKLFF
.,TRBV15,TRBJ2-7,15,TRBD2,TGTGCCACCAGCAGAGATCTAGCGGGGGATAGGGAGCAGTACTTC,CATSRDLAGDREQYF
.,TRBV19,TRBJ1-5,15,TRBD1,TGTGCCAGTAGTTGGGACAGTTCCCAGAAGAGGCCCCAGCATTTT,CASSWDSSQKRPQHF
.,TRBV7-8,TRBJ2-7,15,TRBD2,TGTGCCAGCAGCCAGGGACTAGCGGACTCCTACGAGCAGTACTTC,CASSQGLADSYEQYF
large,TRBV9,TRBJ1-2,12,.,TGTGCCAGCAGCGGGAACAGCTATGGCTACACCTTC,CASSGNSYGYTF
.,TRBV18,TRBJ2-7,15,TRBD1,TGTGCCAGCTCACCACGGACAGGGAGAAACTACGAGCAGTACTTC,CASSPRTGRNYEQYF
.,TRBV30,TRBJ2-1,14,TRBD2,TGTGCCTGGAGCGTAGCGGGCCGGTACAATGAGCAGTTCTTC,CAWSVAGRYNEQFF